This TCR beta chain was observed in a study of T cells in Graves' hyperthyroidism and ophthalmopathy. This clonotype was detected ten times or more. Its antigen remains unidentified. Researchers amplified the TCR beta CDR3 regions from RNA transcripts. A first-round RT-PCR of the TCR CDR3 used the HTBI primer set. TCRdb reprocessed the multiplex PCR reads with MiXCR, giving one entry per CDR3 protein. Found here are 550,000 to 700,000 distinct CDR3 sequences, about 14% of them singletons; the top ten hold approximately 4.3%. The J segment lost 3 bases and the V segment lost 3 bases, leaving 6 bases of the junction unmatched. There are 15 residues in the CDR3. CDR1 is MDHEN and CDR2 is SYDVKM in the germline V gene. Study observations and caveats: Progression to ophthalmopathy was predicted a median of about 6.6 months early. Expanded thyroid clonotypes (above 0.001) were mostly also found in blood.

This chain links TRBV28 with TRBJ2-7; 9 bases line up with TRBD1. The sequenced sample consisted of blood. The clonotype was recovered from a woman aged 40 to 50 with Graves' ophthalmopathy. The CDR3 sequence is CASSFGTGRVYEQYF. The CDR3 DNA is TGTGCCAGCAGTTTCGGGACAGGGAGGGTCTACGAGCAGTACTTC.